What follows is one TCR beta chain and its context. The target antigen is unknown. Reverse transcribed after extraction, RNA yielded cDNA as the sequencing template. TCRdb keeps only in-frame clones here, not all; method: immunoSEQ multiplex PCR. The data show approximately 66,000 clones, under 75% seen once. This sample was taken from a study of CD8+ T cells in alopecia areata. Looking at the study overall: Each of the treated patients was given oral tofacitinib, 5 to 10 mg twice daily, for moderate-to-severe alopecia areata.

Study observations and caveats: For lesional scalp, especially alopecia totalis/universalis, clonality was higher than in normal scalp.

The CDR3 spans 12 residues. The V gene's germline CDR1 is SGHRS and CDR2 YFSETQ. V lost 4 bases to trimming and J lost 9 bases, with 11 bases between them. V usage is TRBV5-1 and J usage is TRBJ2-1; D could derive from TRBD1 or TRBD2 (5 bases each). This sequence originates from a human donor with alopecia areata. The specimen comprised CD8+ T cells sorted from blood, sampled at week 0. The CDR3 sequence: CASSQRGSEQFF. In DNA, the CDR3 is TGCGCCAGCAGCCAGAGGGGTTCTGAGCAGTTCTTC. Based on the CDR3 plus reference TRBV5-1 and TRBJ2-1, the full variable domain is KAGVTQTPRYLIKTRGQQVTLSCSPISGHRSVSWYQQTPGQGLQFLFEYFSETQRNKGNFPGRFSGRQFSNSRSEMNVSTLELGDSALYLCASSQRGSEQFFGPGTRLTVL.